This passage covers 22 T cell receptor beta chains from one sample sequenced in a study of blood T cells in healthy people across ages. Through a sample-barcoded 5' primer and a J-beta primer mix, a second PCR was run for roughly 6 to 12 cycles. TCRdb reanalysed the 5' RACE reads using MiXCR and keeps one entry per CDR3 protein. The top ten hold approximately 2% of the sample, which has 1.5 million to 2 million distinct CDR3 sequences, roughly 50% seen once. Material: blood. Every receptor here comes from a woman between 40 and 55 years old in good health.

This chain links TRBV5-1 with TRBJ2-5, with 9 bases that match TRBD1. V gave up 5 bases and J gave up 4 bases; unmatched junction bases: 9. Germline V gene lookup returns CDR1 SGHRS and CDR2 YFSETQ. This CDR3 is 15 amino acids long. Here the CDR3 DNA reads TGCGCCAGCAGACCCGGGACAGGGTCTTTAGAGACCCAGTACTTC. Its protein product is CASRPGTGSLETQYF.

The gene calls are TRBV7-3 and TRBJ2-1, with D possibly matching TRBD2 (7 bases). V was shortened by 9 bases and J by 6 bases, with 18 bases between the two germline ends. The germline V gene encodes CDR1 SGHTA and CDR2 FQGTGA. This CDR3 comprises 14 residues. CDR3 sequence reads: CASTPGGQGNEQFF. CDR3 DNA sequence: TGTGCCAGTACCCCCGGGGGGCAAGGCAATGAGCAGTTCTTC. The complete variable domain, with remaining parts taken from reference TRBV7-3 and TRBJ2-1, reads GAGVSQTPSNKVTEKGKYVELRCDPISGHTALYWYRQSLGQGPEFLIYFQGTGAADDSGLPNDRFFAVRPEGSVSTLKIQRTERGDSAVYLCASTPGGQGNEQFFGPGTRLTVL.

The genes are TRBV7-2 and TRBJ2-5; unclear D gene. Germline V gives CDR1 SGHTA, CDR2 FQGNSA. The CDR3 has 15 amino acids. The V end lost 6 bases, the J end lost 0 bases, and 14 bases lay between the germline ends. In DNA, the CDR3 is TGTGCCAGCAGTCGCGTGGTAGGGAACCAAGAGACCCAGTACTTC. This codes for CASSRVVGNQETQYF.

The chain joins TRBV29-1 to TRBJ2-3; 7 bases match TRBD1. J lost 7 bases, V lost 4 bases, and 17 bases had no gene match. The CDR3 length is 16 residues. Germline lookup yields CDR1 SQVTM and CDR2 ANQGSEA. The chain's CDR3 is CSVGDSGTEAEYTQYF. The CDR3 DNA follows: TGCAGCGTTGGAGACTCCGGGACAGAGGCTGAGTATACGCAGTATTTT.

The chain has TRBV7-3 and TRBJ2-5; D might be TRBD1 (6 bases). Germline CDR1 and CDR2: SGHTA and FQGTGA. V lost 0 bases and J lost 2, with 7 bases in between. CDR3 length equals 14 residues. The CDR3 nucleotides are TGTGCCAGCAGCTTAACGGACAGTCAAGAGACCCAGTACTTC. Translation: CASSLTDSQETQYF.

This chain connects TRBV12-3 or TRBV12-4 to TRBJ1-4; tentatively, D is TRBD1 (6 bases). With 6 bases removed from V and 8 bases from J, the gap between germline ends came to 16 bases. The length of the CDR3 is 14 residues. CDR3 DNA: TGTGCCAGCAGGACCGCAGGGGCAGGGGAAAAACTGTTTTTT. Translating it yields CASRTAGAGEKLFF.

This clonotype was seen a few times. The genes are TRBV20-1 and TRBJ2-3; tentatively, D is TRBD2 (7 bases). Per germline, CDR1 DFQATT and CDR2 SNEGSKA (reference sequence). V lost 2 bases to trimming and J lost 2 bases, with 20 bases between them. This CDR3 region has 17 residues. CDR3 nucleotides: TGCAGTGCTAGATTAGCTCTTGGGGGGGCAACCACAGATACGCAGTATTTT. This codes for CSARLALGGATTDTQYF.

J is TRBJ1-5 and V is TRBV3-1; perhaps TRBD1 as D (5 bases). Germline V gives CDR1 LGHDT, CDR2 YNNKEL (reference sequence). This CDR3 contains 12 residues. Trimming cost V 2 bases and J 9 bases, with 8 bases left between them. CDR3 amino acids: CASSQMGGPQHF. As DNA, the CDR3 is TGTGCCAGCAGCCAAATGGGGGGGCCCCAGCATTTT.

This sequence joins TRBV6-2 or TRBV6-3 and TRBJ2-5, with TRBD1 matching 10 bases. J was trimmed by 5 bases and V by 6 bases; bases with no gene match: 9. Germline CDR1 and CDR2: MNHEY and SVGEGT. This CDR3 has 15 amino acids. CDR3: CASSPGGQGSETQYF. Written as DNA, the CDR3 is TGTGCCAGCAGCCCTGGGGGACAGGGGTCGGAGACCCAGTACTTC.

This chain joins TRBV7-2 and TRBJ1-5; 7 bases are shared with TRBD1. CDR3 size: 16 residues. Unmatched junction bases numbered 8, after V lost 5 bases and J lost 1 base. Germline V gives CDR1 SGHTA, CDR2 FQGNSA. CDR3 DNA: TGTGCCAGCAGCAGCTGGGACAGCTTGAGCAATCAGCCCCAGCATTTT. Amino acids: CASSSWDSLSNQPQHF.

V and J are TRBV27 and TRBJ2-7; 9 bases line up with TRBD2. The CDR3 covers 15 residues. V lost 5 bases and J lost 7; bases outside the gene matches: 12. Germline V lookup: CDR1 MNHEY, CDR2 SMNVEV (reference sequence). CDR3 residues: CASSRIAGVSNEQYF. In DNA form, the CDR3 reads TGTGCCAGCAGTAGAATAGCGGGGGTCTCCAATGAGCAGTACTTC.

The chain couples TRBV25-1 to TRBJ2-4; perhaps D is TRBD1 or TRBD2 (5 bases each). Trimming took 5 bases from V and 8 from J, leaving 16 bases between them. This CDR3 has 14 amino acids. Germline V lookup: CDR1 MGHDK, CDR2 SYGVNS. The DNA of the CDR3 is TGTGCCAGCAGTAACGCCGGGGCTGGAGACATTCAGTACTTC. Encoded protein: CASSNAGAGDIQYF.

This clonotype was found a few times. The CDR3 sequence is CASSPGTNEQYF. CDR3 nucleotides: TGTGCCAGCAGCCCTGGGACGAACGAGCAGTACTTC. The chain combines TRBV5-6 with TRBJ2-7, with D perhaps being TRBD1 or TRBD2 (5 bases each). V lost 4 bases and J lost 5, with 10 bases in between. The CDR3 spans 12 residues. Germline V gene lookup returns CDR1 SGHDT and CDR2 YYEEEE.

This clonotype showed up just a few times. V gene TRBV19 combines with J gene TRBJ1-5; no firm D call. V lost 10 bases to trimming and J lost 1 base, with 11 bases between them. The length of the CDR3 is 13 residues. Germline values: CDR1 LNHDA, CDR2 SQIVND (reference sequence). This CDR3 reads CATTPSSNQPQHF. Written as DNA, the CDR3 is TGTGCCACCACACCAAGCAGCAATCAGCCCCAGCATTTT. Using reference TRBV19 and TRBJ1-5 for the parts outside the CDR3, the full variable domain is DGGITQSPKYLFRKEGQNVTLSCEQNLNHDAMYWYRQDPGQGLRLIYYSQIVNDFQKGDIAEGYSVSREKKESFPLTVTSAQKNPTAFYLCATTPSSNQPQHFGDGTRLSIL.

The chain couples TRBV28 to TRBJ2-3, with TRBD2 matching 10 bases. The CDR3 loop spans 15 amino acids. Germline trimming cut 8 bases from V and 2 bases from J; bases unmatched to any gene: 7. Germline lookup yields CDR1 MDHEN and CDR2 SYDVKM. The CDR3 region is CASWDSGGFTDTQYF. In nucleotides, the CDR3 is TGTGCCAGCTGGGATAGCGGGGGGTTCACAGATACGCAGTATTTT.

The CDR3 nucleotides read TGTGCCAGCAGCCCCCCGAGGGCCTATGGCTACACCTTC. Its protein is CASSPPRAYGYTF. The gene calls are TRBV7-2 and TRBJ1-2; D not resolved. This CDR3 is 13 amino acids long. Germline values: CDR1 SGHTA, CDR2 FQGNSA. V lost 5 bases and J 4 bases, leaving 11 bases between the germline ends.

The rearrangement joins TRBV6-2 or TRBV6-3 to TRBJ1-5; the D gene is possibly TRBD1 (5 bases). This CDR3 region has 15 residues. The V end was cut by 8 bases, the J end by 0 bases, with 14 bases between. Germline V gives CDR1 MNHEY, CDR2 SVGEGT. The CDR3 here is CASRKGSYSNQPQHF. The CDR3 DNA reads TGTGCCAGCCGCAAGGGGTCATATAGCAATCAGCCCCAGCATTTT.

V and J are TRBV6-5 and TRBJ2-3, with TRBD2 as a possible D gene (6 bases). There are 19 residues in the CDR3. Trimming stripped 0 bases from V and 2 bases from J, with 21 bases between. Germline V gives CDR1 MNHEY, CDR2 SVGAGI. The CDR3 loop reads CASSYSDAPSGGTTDTQYF. The CDR3 region has the DNA TGTGCCAGCAGTTACTCGGACGCCCCAAGCGGCGGGACCACAGATACGCAGTATTTT.

The table lists this clonotype with a few counts. The CDR3 is CATTQTTTYGYTF. CDR3 DNA sequence: TGTGCCACCACCCAGACTACTACCTATGGCTACACCTTC. V and J are TRBV19 and TRBJ1-2; unclear D gene. Germline V lookup: CDR1 LNHDA, CDR2 SQIVND (reference sequence). Trimming took off 10 bases at V and 4 bases at J, with 16 bases between the two ends. CDR3 length: 13 residues.

This clonotype was observed a few times. V usage is TRBV11-1 and J usage is TRBJ1-2, with TRBD1 matching over 9 bases. The CDR3 sequence is 13 residues long. Germline values: CDR1 SGHAT, CDR2 FQDESV (reference sequence). Unmatched junction bases numbered 10, after V lost 4 bases and J lost 13 bases. The CDR3 reads CASSSNRDRARTF. The CDR3 coding sequence is TGTGCCAGCAGCTCCAACCGGGACAGGGCTCGCACCTTC. Variable domain in full (rest from reference TRBV11-1 and TRBJ1-2): EAEVAQSPRYKITEKSQAVAFWCDPISGHATLYWYRQILGQGPELLVQFQDESVVDDSQLPKDRFSAERLKGVDSTLKIQPAELGDSAMYLCASSSNRDRARTFGSGTRLTVV.

In its sample, this clonotype was seen a few times. The chain is built from TRBV6-2 or TRBV6-3 and TRBJ2-7; D not certain. CDR3 length: 15 residues. The germline gives CDR1 MNHEY, CDR2 SVGEGT. The V end was cut by 8 bases, the J end by 0 bases, with 17 bases between. The CDR3 nucleotides read TGTGCCAGCCTAGAACGGGTCACTTCCTCCTACGAGCAGTACTTC. Translating it yields CASLERVTSSYEQYF.

This clonotype was seen a single time. The V call is TRBV9, the J call TRBJ1-1; possibly TRBD1 for D (5 bases). This CDR3 comprises 15 residues. Per germline, CDR1 SGDLS and CDR2 YYNGEE. V lost 0 bases and J 1 base, leaving 10 bases between the germline ends. The CDR3 DNA reads as TGTGCCAGCAGCGTAGGGCCGGGGACGAACACTGAAGCTTTCTTT. This sequence encodes CASSVGPGTNTEAFF. The whole variable domain, filled in from reference TRBV9 and TRBJ1-1, reads DSGVTQTPKHLITATGQRVTLRCSPRSGDLSVYWYQQSLDQGLQFLIQYYNGEERAKGNILERFSAQQFPDLHSELNLSSLELGDSALYFCASSVGPGTNTEAFFGQGTRLTVV.